The TCR beta chain under discussion was sequenced for a study of neurological immune-mediated disorders (dated by TCRdb to between 2018 and 2020). For context, the study as a whole: Of the approximately 34 multiple sclerosis patients, roughly 30 had relapsing-remitting MS and 3 had secondary progressive MS. Peripheral blood TCR-beta repertoires from patients with HTLV-I-associated myelopathy (HAM/TSP), patients with multiple sclerosis, and healthy controls were compared in the study using UMI-based sequencing. The 85 to 110 TCR-beta libraries included longitudinal samples, technical triplicates and paired sorted CD4+ and CD8+ T-cell subsets alongside PBMC samples. Of the roughly 68 subjects in the cohort, around 15 were HAM/TSP patients, some 34 were multiple sclerosis patients, and 20 were healthy controls.

cDNA was synthesized by template-switch 5'RACE using a primer with a 10-nucleotide random unique molecular identifier that tagged each TCR transcript. Every sequencing run covered 15-18 subjects and yielded more than 170 million TCR-beta sequences. The RNeasy kit was used for extraction of total RNA. The KAPA Real-time Library Amplification kit was used to amplify TCR-beta VDJ regions with primers targeting the TCR constant region and the 5'RACE anchor. A first PCR added sample indexes and Illumina adaptors, and a second PCR then raised library yield. The roughly 650 bp TCR product was size-selected on a 2% E-gel SizeSelection system after Ampure bead purification. Before pooling, libraries had their quality checked on a Bioanalyzer, their concentration measured with Qubit, and their quantity determined with the Kapa Library Quantification kit. Libraries were sequenced paired-end 2 x 150 bp on an Illumina HiSeq 2500. To increase sequence diversity, about 24-32% phiX was spiked into each library pool. Concerning the study's data processing: The quality-filtered reads were processed with the UMI-based MiGEC pipeline, whose error correction step removed more than 85% of the raw TCR sequences. IMGT germline references were used for aligning VDJ genes, and each clonotype was defined as a unique CDR3 amino acid sequence together with its V-J genes. Clonal expansion, Shannon diversity and CDR3 relatedness (CalcPairwiseDistances, ClusterSamples) were evaluated with VDJtools, and phylogenetic trees were built with CLCbio workbench. Expanded clones were defined as having at least 8 unique UMIs, based on coefficient-of-variation modelling across technical triplicates. TCRdb trimmed the raw reads at Q25, called clones with MiXCR and kept productive beta chains. Here each entry gathers all rows of one CDR3 protein and keeps the most common genes and DNA. It is TCRdb's table, rather than the study itself, that gives the V and J calls and clone size. For this sample the table gives some 95,000 distinct CDR3 sequences, of which approximately 3.3% were detected only once. The ten top clones hold 5.5% to 6.5% of the sample.

This clonotype was detected many times. Its target antigen remains unknown. No base quality information exists; no much larger clone differs at one position. For the unsorted PBMC libraries, 2 million PBMCs were stored in RNAlater at -80 degrees C until RNA extraction and were used to generate the libraries. Multiple sclerosis patients were enrolled in a US clinical protocol under which disease progression was evaluated by magnetic resonance imaging. Peripheral blood underwent Ficoll-Hypaque density gradient centrifugation to isolate PBMCs, which were then cryopreserved in liquid nitrogen. Broad study findings and their caveats: Across subjects, expanded clones never shared an identical CDR3 amino acid sequence, which suggests that the TCR-beta repertoires in every group were private. Repertoires from 18 of 34 MS patients were grouped by phylogenetic analysis into a cluster of related CDR3 sequences, suggesting a possible repertoire-level signature. No association of the MS cluster with clinical or MRI features was observed, and the need for larger cohorts was stated by the authors. The highest TCR clonal expansion was observed in HAM/TSP patients, whereas the lowest was observed in MS patients, even when compared with healthy controls.

This clonotype was sampled from a woman aged 18-29 years with multiple sclerosis. The source material was PBMCs.

In nucleotide form, the sequence is TGCGCCAGCAGTACACTATACAATGAGCAGTTCTTC. It translates to CASSTLYNEQFF. The chain was built from TRBV5-1 and TRBJ2-1; no confident D gene assignment can be made. Based on the germline V gene, the CDR1 and CDR2 sequences are SGHRS and YFSETQ. The CDR3 runs 12 amino acids, cysteine and phenylalanine included. The sequence is cut down to CDR3 DNA, 36 bases in frame from base 1. Between the V and J ends, shortened by 5 bases and 4 bases respectively, the junction contains 7 bases.